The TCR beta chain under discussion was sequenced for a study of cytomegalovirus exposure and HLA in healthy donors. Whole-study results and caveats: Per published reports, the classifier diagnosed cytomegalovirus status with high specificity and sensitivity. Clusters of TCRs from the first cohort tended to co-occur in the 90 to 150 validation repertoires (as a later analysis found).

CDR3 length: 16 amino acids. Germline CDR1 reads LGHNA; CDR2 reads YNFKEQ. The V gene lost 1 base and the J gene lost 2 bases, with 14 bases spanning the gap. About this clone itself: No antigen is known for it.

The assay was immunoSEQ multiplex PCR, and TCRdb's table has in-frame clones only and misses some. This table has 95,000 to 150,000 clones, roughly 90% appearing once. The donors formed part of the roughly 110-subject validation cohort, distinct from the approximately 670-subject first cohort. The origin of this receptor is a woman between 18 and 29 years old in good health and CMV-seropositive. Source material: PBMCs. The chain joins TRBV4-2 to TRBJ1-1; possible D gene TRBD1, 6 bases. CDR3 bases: TGTGCCAGCAGCCAAGGTTCGGGACAACAAAACACTGAAGCTTTCTTT. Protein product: CASSQGSGQQNTEAFF.